This T cell receptor beta chain is from a study of blood T cell repertoires in COVID-19. On the study more broadly: In each case, the material was cDNA or gDNA derived from T cells, B-cell-depleted T cells, or PBMCs.

In the original workflow: Reference gene primer amplification gave nucleated cell count estimates. The data were produced by immunoSEQ multiplex PCR, yet TCRdb's version contains in-frame clones alone and is incomplete. Clone size and the V and J calls come from that table; the DNA yielded D and trimming. Of about 240,000 clones in the sample, approximately 87% were seen once. There are 16 residues in the CDR3. Germline loops: CDR1 MNHEY, CDR2 SMNVEV (reference sequence). J gave up 2 bases and V 3 bases, and 6 bases lay outside the gene matches. The specimen was peripheral blood. The V call is TRBV27, the J call TRBJ2-3, with 9 bases aligning to TRBD2. The clonotype originates from a man between 60 and 75 years old with acute or convalescent COVID-19. CDR3 sequence reads: CASSFGLAGNTDTQYF. CDR3 sequence (DNA): TGTGCCAGCAGTTTCGGGCTAGCGGGAAACACAGATACGCAGTATTTT.